The rows below give T cell receptor beta chains drawn from one sample of a study of T cell repertoires in cytomegalovirus infection. In TCRdb, the reads were re-called with MiXCR into one record per CDR3 protein. The sample yields about 740,000 distinct CDR3 sequences, less than 40% seen once. Input material: PBMCs. Source of these receptors: a human donor in good health (CMV status not recorded). Some clones in this sample may be carry-over from other donors' samples. Each CDR3 is given with its conserved first and last residue. A D gene is named only where the DNA matches it firmly. Some rows mark clone size as missing; the rest say once, few, many or name a class of expanded clone.

j_gene,v_gene,d_gene,abundance,CDR3aa,CDR3nt
TRBJ1-3,TRBV18,NA,few,CASSPRDISGNTIYF,TGTGCCAGCTCACCCCGGGACATCTCTGGAAACACCATATATTTT
TRBJ2-1,TRBV12-3/TRBV12-4,TRBD2,few,CASTRASGVHYNEQFF,TGTGCCAGCACCCGAGCTAGCGGGGTCCACTACAATGAGCAGTTCTTC
TRBJ1-1,TRBV27,TRBD1,many,CASSLGQGDEAFF,TGTGCCAGCAGTTTGGGACAGGGGGATGAAGCTTTCTTT
TRBJ2-3,TRBV7-2,TRBD2,NA,CASSLNDSGSGVADTQYF,TGTGCCAGCAGCTTGAATGATAGCGGGTCGGGGGTTGCAGATACGCAGTATTTT
TRBJ2-2,TRBV5-1,NA,few,CASSSRGGDTGELFF,TGCGCCAGCAGCTCCAGGGGGGGGGACACCGGGGAGCTGTTTTTT
TRBJ1-6,TRBV6-8,NA,NA,CASSYGTFPNSPLHF,TGTGCCAGCAGTTACGGGACTTTCCCTAATTCACCCCTCCACTTT
TRBJ1-1,TRBV7-3,NA,few,CASSTTGMNTEAFF,TGTGCCAGCAGCACCACAGGCATGAACACTGAAGCTTTCTTT
TRBJ2-5,TRBV14,NA,NA,CASSLRQGRRETQYF,TGTGCCAGCAGCCTCCGCCAGGGGAGACGAGAGACCCAGTACTTC
TRBJ1-1,TRBV10-3,TRBD1,NA,CAISRTGEAFF,TGTGCCATCAGTAGGACAGGAGAAGCTTTCTTT
TRBJ1-2,TRBV7-2,TRBD1,NA,CASSLVSGTGIYGYTF,TGTGCCAGCAGCTTAGTATCCGGGACAGGGATCTATGGCTACACCTTC
TRBJ2-7,TRBV24-1,TRBD1,NA,CATSDSPDRGFNEQYF,TGTGCCACCAGTGACAGTCCGGACAGGGGGTTCAACGAGCAGTACTTC
TRBJ2-7,TRBV5-1,NA,few,CASSFVPNYEQYF,TGCGCCAGCAGCTTTGTGCCCAACTACGAGCAGTACTTC
TRBJ1-2,TRBV5-6,TRBD1,NA,CASRTTGTGGNYGYTF,TGTGCCAGCAGAACCACCGGGACAGGGGGAAACTATGGCTACACCTTC
TRBJ2-7,TRBV7-9,NA,NA,CASSELGAARVEQYF,TGTGCCAGCAGCGAGCTCGGAGCGGCGCGGGTGGAGCAGTACTTC
TRBJ2-3,TRBV12-3/TRBV12-4,NA,NA,CASSYPDWGRDTQYF,TGTGCCAGCAGTTACCCCGACTGGGGTCGAGATACGCAGTATTTT
TRBJ2-6,TRBV5-1,NA,NA,CASSPHRSGGANVLTF,TGCGCCAGCAGCCCCCACCGGTCAGGGGGGGCCAACGTCCTGACTTTC
TRBJ1-1,TRBV20-1,TRBD1,NA,CSSRDPTGAPNTEAFF,TGCAGTTCTAGAGATCCGACAGGGGCCCCGAACACTGAAGCTTTCTTT
TRBJ1-5,TRBV28,NA,few,CASSLIQPQHF,TGTGCCAGCAGTTTAATTCAGCCCCAGCATTTT
TRBJ2-1,TRBV7-2,NA,many,CASSLGAGSGEQFF,TGTGCCAGCAGCTTAGGTGCGGGGTCGGGTGAGCAGTTCTTC
TRBJ2-3,TRBV4-3,NA,NA,CASIPGPAGQDTQYF,TGCGCCAGCATCCCGGGACCAGCGGGACAGGATACGCAGTATTTT
TRBJ1-2,TRBV7-3,TRBD1,few,CASSPDRGRSYTF,TGTGCCAGCAGCCCAGACAGGGGGAGAAGCTACACCTTC
TRBJ1-5,TRBV27,TRBD1,NA,CASSWTGPNQPQHF,TGTGCCAGCAGTTGGACAGGGCCAAATCAGCCCCAGCATTTT
TRBJ2-7,TRBV28,NA,few,CASSLSGIHSNSYEQYF,TGTGCCAGCAGTTTAAGTGGGATCCACTCTAACTCCTACGAGCAGTACTTC
TRBJ1-1,TRBV7-9,NA,NA,CASSLIHTGAFF,TGTGCCAGCAGCTTAATTCACACTGGTGCTTTCTTT
TRBJ1-1,TRBV28,NA,few,CASSPPTPGAIEAFF,TGTGCCAGCAGTCCCCCGACACCGGGTGCCATTGAAGCTTTCTTT
TRBJ1-1,TRBV24-1,NA,many,CATSAPGNTEAFF,TGTGCCACCAGTGCTCCGGGGAACACTGAAGCTTTCTTT
TRBJ1-2,TRBV6-1,TRBD1,NA,CASHAGTGGRGYTF,TGTGCCAGTCACGCCGGGACAGGGGGCCGGGGCTACACCTTC
TRBJ2-5,TRBV7-2,NA,many,CASSENPTGTTGPYF,TGTGCCAGCAGCGAAAACCCTACAGGGACAACCGGACCTTACTTC
TRBJ2-5,TRBV6-1,NA,NA,CASSVFRDVGQETQYF,TGTGCCAGCAGTGTTTTCCGGGACGTGGGCCAAGAGACCCAGTACTTC
TRBJ1-1,TRBV19,TRBD1,few,CASRGTANTEAFF,TGTGCCAGCCGCGGGACAGCGAACACTGAAGCTTTCTTT
TRBJ1-4,TRBV28,NA,few,CASSPGAGNEKLFF,TGTGCCAGCAGTCCGGGGGCGGGTAATGAAAAACTGTTTTTT
TRBJ2-3,TRBV7-9,NA,NA,CASSYEKGTQYF,TGTGCCAGCAGCTACGAAAAGGGTACGCAGTATTTT
TRBJ1-5,TRBV27,TRBD1,NA,CASSPRQGWNQPQHF,TGTGCCAGCAGTCCACGACAGGGGTGGAATCAGCCCCAGCATTTT
TRBJ2-2,TRBV7-8,TRBD2,NA,CASSLAPSGRGRNTGELFF,TGTGCCAGCAGCTTAGCGCCTAGCGGGAGAGGGAGAAACACCGGGGAGCTGTTTTTT
TRBJ1-5,TRBV7-9,NA,many,CASSLGGGPGQPQHF,TGTGCCAGCAGCTTAGGTGGGGGGCCCGGACAGCCCCAGCATTTT
TRBJ1-5,TRBV6-6,NA,NA,CASKTRGSGQPQHF,TGTGCCAGCAAAACAAGGGGGTCCGGCCAGCCCCAGCATTTT
TRBJ2-1,TRBV5-6,TRBD2,few,CASSLGRGARYNEQFF,TGTGCCAGCAGCTTGGGGCGGGGGGCAAGGTACAATGAGCAGTTCTTC
TRBJ2-1,TRBV2,NA,NA,CASRPWTSYNEQFF,TGTGCCAGCAGGCCGTGGACCTCCTACAATGAGCAGTTCTTC
TRBJ1-4,TRBV7-9,NA,NA,CASSVPSGTNEKLFF,TGTGCCAGCAGCGTTCCGAGTGGGACTAATGAAAAACTGTTTTTT
TRBJ2-5,TRBV5-1,NA,NA,CASSLGKIAQETQYF,TGCGCCAGCAGCTTGGGGAAGATCGCACAAGAGACCCAGTACTTC
TRBJ1-6,TRBV19,NA,NA,CASRVTGNNSPLHF,TGTGCCAGTAGGGTAACAGGGAACAATTCACCCCTCCACTTT
TRBJ1-4,TRBV7-8,NA,NA,CASSASSGWANEKLFF,TGTGCCAGCAGCGCTTCGTCAGGGTGGGCGAATGAAAAACTGTTTTTT
TRBJ1-2,TRBV7-2,TRBD1,many,CASSQDRGRGYTF,TGTGCCAGCAGCCAGGACAGGGGACGTGGCTACACCTTC
TRBJ1-1,TRBV27,TRBD1,few,CASSFRDRGEAFF,TGTGCCAGCAGTTTTCGGGACAGAGGTGAAGCTTTCTTT
TRBJ2-3,TRBV20-1,TRBD2,NA,CSAGLGGGPTDTQYF,TGCAGTGCTGGGTTAGGCGGGGGGCCCACAGATACGCAGTATTTT
TRBJ1-1,TRBV20-1,TRBD1,NA,CSARLGQGGFGTEAFF,TGCAGTGCTAGGTTGGGACAGGGGGGATTCGGCACTGAAGCTTTCTTT
TRBJ1-1,TRBV12-3/TRBV12-4,NA,NA,CASNRGIMNTEAFF,TGTGCCAGCAATAGGGGAATAATGAACACTGAAGCTTTCTTT
TRBJ2-1,TRBV5-1,TRBD1,few,CASSSWDRGEEQFF,TGCGCCAGCAGCTCGTGGGACAGGGGAGAAGAGCAGTTCTTC
TRBJ2-1,TRBV5-1,NA,NA,CASSLPGTFTVQFF,TGCGCCAGCAGCCTCCCAGGGACATTCACGGTACAGTTCTTC
TRBJ1-4,TRBV5-5,TRBD1,NA,CASSLRDSTPNEKLFF,TGTGCCAGCAGCCTAAGGGACAGTACTCCTAATGAAAAACTGTTTTTT
TRBJ2-7,TRBV6-1,NA,NA,CASSEYPGEYEQYF,TGTGCCAGCAGTGAATATCCAGGGGAGTACGAGCAGTACTTC
TRBJ2-3,TRBV29-1,NA,NA,CSSGVTGMGTQYF,TGCAGCAGCGGGGTGACAGGGATGGGAACGCAGTATTTT
TRBJ2-1,TRBV6-1,TRBD2,few,CASSSRLAGDMYNEQFF,TGTGCCAGCAGCTCAAGACTAGCGGGAGATATGTACAATGAGCAGTTCTTC
TRBJ2-7,TRBV7-6,TRBD2,many,CASSAGRVEQYF,TGTGCCAGCAGCGCCGGGAGGGTCGAGCAGTACTTC
TRBJ2-7,TRBV19,TRBD1,few,CASKGTASPSYEQYF,TGTGCCAGTAAGGGGACAGCCAGCCCGAGCTACGAGCAGTACTTC
TRBJ2-2,TRBV19,NA,NA,CDSSNRGRGLGELFF,TGTGACAGTAGTAACCGGGGGCGGGGTCTCGGTGAGCTGTTTTTT
TRBJ2-7,TRBV7-2,NA,few,CASSQSGEQYF,TGTGCCAGCAGCCAGAGTGGGGAGCAGTACTTC
TRBJ1-5,TRBV12-3/TRBV12-4,NA,few,CASSLFGQSSNQPQHF,TGTGCCAGCAGTTTATTTGGACAAAGTAGCAATCAGCCCCAGCATTTT
TRBJ2-5,TRBV7-9,NA,many,CASSLWTSEETQYF,TGTGCCAGCAGCTTATGGACGTCGGAAGAGACCCAGTACTTC